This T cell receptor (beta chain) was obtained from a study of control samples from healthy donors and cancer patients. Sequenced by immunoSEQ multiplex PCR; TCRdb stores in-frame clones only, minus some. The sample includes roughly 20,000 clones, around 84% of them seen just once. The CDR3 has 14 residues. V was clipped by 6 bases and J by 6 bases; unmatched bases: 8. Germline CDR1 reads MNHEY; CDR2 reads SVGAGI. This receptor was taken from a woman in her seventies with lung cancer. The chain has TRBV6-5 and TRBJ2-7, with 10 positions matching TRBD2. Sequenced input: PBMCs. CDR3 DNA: TGTGCCAGCAGCTCCCTAGCGGGAGAGGCCGAGCAGTACTTC. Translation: CASSSLAGEAEQYF.